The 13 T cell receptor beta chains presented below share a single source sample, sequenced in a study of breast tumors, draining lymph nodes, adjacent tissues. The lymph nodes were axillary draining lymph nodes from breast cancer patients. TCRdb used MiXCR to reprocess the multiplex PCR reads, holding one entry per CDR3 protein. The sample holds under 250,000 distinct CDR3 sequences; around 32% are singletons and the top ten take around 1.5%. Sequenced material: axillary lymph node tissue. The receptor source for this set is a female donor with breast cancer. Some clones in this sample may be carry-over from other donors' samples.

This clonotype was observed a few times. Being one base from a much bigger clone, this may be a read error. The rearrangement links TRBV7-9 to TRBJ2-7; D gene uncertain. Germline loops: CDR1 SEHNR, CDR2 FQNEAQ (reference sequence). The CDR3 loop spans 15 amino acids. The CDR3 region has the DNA TGTGCCAGCAGCGAGTTTCGTATCCCACCCTACGAGCAGCACTTC. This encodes CASSEFRIPPYEQHF.

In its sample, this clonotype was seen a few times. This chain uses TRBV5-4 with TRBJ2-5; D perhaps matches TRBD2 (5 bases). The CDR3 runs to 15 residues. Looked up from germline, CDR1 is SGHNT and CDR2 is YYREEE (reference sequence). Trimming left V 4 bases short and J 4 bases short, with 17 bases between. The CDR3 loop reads CASSASKAGLETQYF. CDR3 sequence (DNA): TGTGCCAGCAGCGCCAGTAAGGCGGGCTTAGAGACCCAGTACTTC.

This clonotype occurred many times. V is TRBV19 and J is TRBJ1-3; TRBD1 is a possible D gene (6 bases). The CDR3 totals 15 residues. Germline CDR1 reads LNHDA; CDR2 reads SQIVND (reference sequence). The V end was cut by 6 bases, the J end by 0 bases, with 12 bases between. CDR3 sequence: CASSAGTTSGNTIYF. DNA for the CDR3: TGTGCCAGTAGCGCAGGGACAACCTCTGGAAACACCATATATTTT. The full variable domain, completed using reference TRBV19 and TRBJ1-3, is DGGITQSPKYLFRKEGQNVTLSCEQNLNHDAMYWYRQDPGQGLRLIYYSQIVNDFQKGDIAEGYSVSREKKESFPLTVTSAQKNPTAFYLCASSAGTTSGNTIYFGEGSWLTVV.

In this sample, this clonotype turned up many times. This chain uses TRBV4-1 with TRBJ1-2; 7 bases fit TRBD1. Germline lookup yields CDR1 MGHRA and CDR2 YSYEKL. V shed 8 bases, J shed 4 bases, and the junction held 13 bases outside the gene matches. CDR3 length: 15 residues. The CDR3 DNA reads TGCGCCAGCTCAACGGGGAGACAGGGTATCTATGGCTACACCTTC. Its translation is CASSTGRQGIYGYTF.

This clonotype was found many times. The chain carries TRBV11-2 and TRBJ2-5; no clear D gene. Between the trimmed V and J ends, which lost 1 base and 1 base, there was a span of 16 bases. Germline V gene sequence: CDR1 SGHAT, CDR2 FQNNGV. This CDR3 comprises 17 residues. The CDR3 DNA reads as TGTGCCAGCAGCTTAGGGGGTAATTTAGGTGCCCAAGAGACCCAGTACTTC. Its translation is CASSLGGNLGAQETQYF.

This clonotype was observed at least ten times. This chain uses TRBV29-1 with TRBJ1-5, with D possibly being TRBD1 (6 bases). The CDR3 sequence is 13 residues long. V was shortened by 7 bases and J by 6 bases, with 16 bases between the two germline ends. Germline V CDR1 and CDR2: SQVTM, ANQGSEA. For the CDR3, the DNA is TGCAGCGGTGCTACAGGGTGCAGTCAGCCCCAGCATTTT. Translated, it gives CSGATGCSQPQHF.

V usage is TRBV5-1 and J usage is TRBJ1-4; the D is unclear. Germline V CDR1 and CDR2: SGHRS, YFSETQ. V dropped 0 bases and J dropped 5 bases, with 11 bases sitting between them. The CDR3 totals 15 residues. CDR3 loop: CASSLGGRANEKLFF. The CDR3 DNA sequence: TGCGCCAGCAGCTTGGGTGGGAGGGCCAATGAAAAACTGTTTTTT.

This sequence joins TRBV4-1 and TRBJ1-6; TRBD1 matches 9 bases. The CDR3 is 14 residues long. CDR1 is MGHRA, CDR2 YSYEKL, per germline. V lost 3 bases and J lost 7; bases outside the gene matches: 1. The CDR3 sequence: CASSHGQGNSPLHF. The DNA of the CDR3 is TGCGCCAGCAGCCACGGACAGGGGAATTCACCCCTCCACTTT.

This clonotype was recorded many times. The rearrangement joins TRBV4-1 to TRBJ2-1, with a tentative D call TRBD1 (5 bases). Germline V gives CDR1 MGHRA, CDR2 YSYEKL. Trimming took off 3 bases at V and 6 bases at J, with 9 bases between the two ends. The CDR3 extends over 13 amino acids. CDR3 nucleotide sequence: TGCGCCAGCAGCCATGACCAGGGCAATGAGCAGTTCTTC. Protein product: CASSHDQGNEQFF.

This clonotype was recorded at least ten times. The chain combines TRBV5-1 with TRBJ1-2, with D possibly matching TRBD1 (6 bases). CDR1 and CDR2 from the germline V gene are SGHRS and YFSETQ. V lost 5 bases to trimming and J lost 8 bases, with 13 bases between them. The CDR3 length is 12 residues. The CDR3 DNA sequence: TGCGCCAGCAGAAACCCAGGGGAGGGCTACACCTTC. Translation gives CASRNPGEGYTF.

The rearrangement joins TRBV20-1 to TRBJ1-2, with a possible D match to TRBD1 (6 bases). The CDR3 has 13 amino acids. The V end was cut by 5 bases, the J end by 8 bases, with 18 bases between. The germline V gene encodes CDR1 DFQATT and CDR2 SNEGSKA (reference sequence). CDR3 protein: CSAPSDRNVGYTF. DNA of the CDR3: TGCAGTGCTCCTAGCGACAGGAACGTGGGCTACACCTTC.

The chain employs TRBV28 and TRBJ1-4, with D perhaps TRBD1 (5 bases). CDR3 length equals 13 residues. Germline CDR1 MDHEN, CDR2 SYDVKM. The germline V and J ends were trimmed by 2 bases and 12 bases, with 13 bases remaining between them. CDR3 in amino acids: CASSLVGPGELFF. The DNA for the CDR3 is TGTGCCAGCAGTTTAGTGGGGCCCGGTGAACTGTTTTTT. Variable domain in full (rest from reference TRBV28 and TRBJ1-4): DVKVTQSSRYLVKRTGEKVFLECVQDMDHENMFWYRQDPGLGLRLIYFSYDVKMKEKGDIPEGYSVSREKKERFSLILESASTNQTSMYLCASSLVGPGELFFGSGTQLSVL.

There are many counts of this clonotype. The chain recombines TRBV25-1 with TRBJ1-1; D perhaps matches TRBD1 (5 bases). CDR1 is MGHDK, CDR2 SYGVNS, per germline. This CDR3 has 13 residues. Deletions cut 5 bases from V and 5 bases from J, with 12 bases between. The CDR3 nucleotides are TGTGCCAGCAGTATCCAGGGAGGTACTGAAGCTTTCTTT. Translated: CASSIQGGTEAFF.